This T cell receptor beta chain was documented in a study of T cell clones after liver transplantation. Overall study context: As an antigen-independent comparator, third-party-reactive TCRbeta sequences came from pre-transplant mixed lymphocyte reactions. Without induction therapy, subjects received standard immunosuppression until 12-24 months post-transplant.

The method was immunoSEQ multiplex PCR; TCRdb's version includes in-frame clones alone and lacks a portion of them. The data hold 99,000 or so clones, with 82% observed a single time. Sequences were derived from CD4+ T cells from blood, sampled before liver transplant. This receptor was taken from a human donor who received a liver transplant.

The CDR3 here is CASSVAGTNEKLFF. CDR3 sequence (DNA): TGTGCCAGCAGCGTAGCGGGGACTAATGAAAAACTGTTTTTT. The chain combines TRBV9 with TRBJ1-4; D not resolved. Germline CDR1 reads SGDLS; CDR2 reads YYNGEE. Trimming took 0 bases from V and 2 from J, leaving 5 bases between them. This CDR3 has 14 residues.